This T cell receptor (beta chain) appears in the sequencing data of a study of Tregs in tolerant kidney transplant recipients. The repertoire was sequenced with immunoSEQ multiplex PCR; TCRdb's copy has only in-frame clones and lacks some. The sample includes about 30,000 clones. The CDR3 consists of 16 residues. Germline lookup yields CDR1 DFQATT and CDR2 SNEGSKA (reference sequence). With 6 bases clipped from V and 5 bases from J, the junction kept 19 bases outside the gene matches. Overall study findings and caveats: For some patients, primers changed over time, blocking nucleotide-level comparison.

Concerning this clone: Its antigen remains unidentified. The CDR3 goes on 3 residues after the read ends, and that part is filled in from the germline J gene.

The material was CD8+ T cells from blood, obtained before the transplant. The TCR comes from a human donor who received a combined kidney and bone marrow transplant. The chain has TRBV20-1 and TRBJ2-7; 7 nucleotides agree with TRBD1. CDR3 region: CSAPDIGQDRRDEQYF. The sequenced part of the CDR3 DNA is TGCAGTGCCCCTGACATCGGACAGGATCGCCGGGACGAG.